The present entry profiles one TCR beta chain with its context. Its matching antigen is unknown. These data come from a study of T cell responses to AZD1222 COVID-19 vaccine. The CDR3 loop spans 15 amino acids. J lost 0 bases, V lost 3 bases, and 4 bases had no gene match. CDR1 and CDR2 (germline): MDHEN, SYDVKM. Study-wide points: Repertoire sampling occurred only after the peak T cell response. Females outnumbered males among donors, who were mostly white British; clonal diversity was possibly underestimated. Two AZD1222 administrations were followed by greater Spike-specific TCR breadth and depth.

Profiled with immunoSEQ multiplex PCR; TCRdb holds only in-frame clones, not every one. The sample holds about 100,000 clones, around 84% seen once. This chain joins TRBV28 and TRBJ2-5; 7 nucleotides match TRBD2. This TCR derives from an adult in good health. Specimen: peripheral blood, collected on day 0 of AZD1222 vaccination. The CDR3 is CASSFVGGYQETQYF. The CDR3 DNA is TGTGCCAGCAGTTTCGTGGGGGGGTACCAAGAGACCCAGTACTTC.